The 15 T cell receptor beta chains below were found in one sample sequenced in a study of cytomegalovirus exposure and HLA in healthy donors. PCR employed 60 Vbeta and 13 Jbeta primers. This table comes from immunoSEQ multiplex PCR, and its TCRdb copy is limited to in-frame clones, with some not included. The repertoire holds about 100,000 clones, with around 85% as singletons. The sequenced sample was PBMCs. The origin of the receptors is a man under 40 in good health and CMV-seronegative.

This clone was detected only a few times. The gene calls are TRBV6-1 and TRBJ1-6; D may be TRBD1 (5 bases). V lost 6 bases and J 8 bases, leaving 11 bases between the germline ends. This CDR3 is built from 13 residues. Germline values: CDR1 MNHNS, CDR2 SASEGT. CDR3 protein: CASSLLGDSPLHF. The CDR3, as DNA: TGTGCCAGCAGCCTCCTAGGGGATTCACCCCTCCACTTT.

The V call is TRBV30, the J call TRBJ2-2; 8 bases agree with TRBD2. In germline, CDR1 is GTSNPN, CDR2 SVGIG (reference sequence). The CDR3 extends over 13 amino acids. With 3 bases clipped from V and 6 bases from J, the junction kept 3 bases outside the gene matches. CDR3 coding DNA: TGTGCCTGGAGACTAGCGGAAGCCGGGGAGCTGTTTTTT. Its protein is CAWRLAEAGELFF.

V usage is TRBV21-1 and J usage is TRBJ2-1; the table's D call, TRBD2, has no DNA check behind it. TRBV21-1 is a documented pseudogene. This CDR3 is built from 19 residues. The CDR3 coding sequence is TGTGCCAGCAGCAAAGCTTATCCTGGACTAGAGAACAACTACAATGAGCAGTTCTTC. Translated: CASSKAYPGLENNYNEQFF.

The chain couples TRBV27 to TRBJ2-3; 10 bases are shared with TRBD2. This CDR3 has 15 amino acids. Germline-derived CDR1 and CDR2 are MNHEY and SMNVEV (reference sequence). J gave up 5 bases and V 8 bases, and 10 bases lay outside the gene matches. Written as DNA, the CDR3 is TGTGCCAGCTCCTTACTAGCGGGGAAGAGAGATACGCAGTATTTT. Translated, it gives CASSLLAGKRDTQYF.

The chain carries TRBV19 and TRBJ2-7, with D possibly being TRBD1 (5 bases). Germline V gene data show CDR1 as LNHDA and CDR2 as SQIVND (reference sequence). Trimming stripped 2 bases from V and 6 bases from J, with 8 bases between. This CDR3 is 12 amino acids long. CDR3 sequence reads: CASSISRGEQYF. In DNA form, the CDR3 reads TGTGCCAGTAGTATAAGTAGGGGCGAGCAGTACTTC.

V usage is TRBV5-1 and J usage is TRBJ2-1; 8 nucleotides match TRBD2. Germline assignment: CDR1 SGHRS and CDR2 YFSETQ. The CDR3 runs 14 residues. V shed 3 bases, J shed 9 bases, and the junction held 8 bases outside the gene matches. The CDR3 DNA is TGCGCCAGCAGCTGGATGGCTACTAGCGGTGAGCAGTTCTTC. Translated: CASSWMATSGEQFF.

This clone was picked up a small number of times. The genes are TRBV30 and TRBJ2-7, with D possibly matching TRBD2 (6 bases). V dropped 0 bases and J dropped 5 bases, with 14 bases sitting between them. Germline V lookup: CDR1 GTSNPN, CDR2 SVGIG (reference sequence). The CDR3 is made up of 14 amino acids. The CDR3: CAWSVGDAGNEQYF. CDR3 bases: TGTGCCTGGAGTGTAGGCGATGCGGGGAACGAGCAGTACTTC.

The chain recombines TRBV30 with TRBJ2-3; no clear D. Germline lookup yields CDR1 GTSNPN and CDR2 SVGIG (reference sequence). V was pared by 0 bases and J by 3 bases, with 13 bases between. The length of the CDR3 is 15 residues. CDR3 DNA sequence: TGTGCCTGGAGTGTAGAGGATATTGATACAGATACGCAGTATTTT. This codes for CAWSVEDIDTDTQYF.

The sample holds a few counts of this clone. This chain joins TRBV7-9 and TRBJ1-4; the match to TRBD1 covers 9 bases. Per the germline V gene, CDR1 is SEHNR and CDR2 is FQNEAQ (reference sequence). The CDR3 contains 16 residues. The V and J ends lost 5 bases and 5 bases, in that order; junction bases with no gene match: 9. CDR3 coding DNA: TGTGCCAGCAGCCCATACAGGGGGCGTCTAAATGAAAAACTGTTTTTT. Translated, it gives CASSPYRGRLNEKLFF.

The chain combines TRBV2 with TRBJ2-1; 9 bases line up with TRBD1. Germline loops: CDR1 SNHLY, CDR2 FYNNEI. The CDR3 runs to 16 residues. Trimming removed 6 bases from V and 4 bases from J; junction bases left unmatched: 10. CDR3 in DNA: TGTGCCAGCAGATTAGTAGGACAGGGGTCTTACAATGAGCAGTTCTTC. Translation gives CASRLVGQGSYNEQFF.

The chain joins TRBV10-3 to TRBJ2-7; D may be TRBD2 (5 bases). Trimming removed 7 bases at V and 1 base at J, with 14 bases between. This CDR3 spans 14 amino acids. Germline V CDR1 and CDR2: ENHRY, SYGVKD. CDR3 sequence: CAINMGRDSYEQYF. The CDR3 DNA sequence: TGTGCCATCAATATGGGTCGGGATTCCTACGAGCAGTACTTC.

The V call is TRBV5-6, the J call TRBJ2-2, with D unresolved. This CDR3 region has 15 residues. V lost 1 base to trimming and J lost 5 bases, with 12 bases between them. CDR1 and CDR2 from the germline V gene are SGHDT and YYEEEE. The CDR3 region has the DNA TGTGCCAGCAGCTTGTTCACAAATCCGACCGGGGAGCTGTTTTTT. This sequence encodes CASSLFTNPTGELFF.

The J gene is TRBJ2-7, the V gene TRBV9; possible D gene TRBD2, 5 bases. CDR1 is SGDLS, CDR2 YYNGEE, per germline. This CDR3 is built from 13 residues. Trimming took off 9 bases at V and 0 bases at J, with 13 bases between the two ends. CDR3 DNA: TGTGCCACTACGAGGGCGAGCTCCTACGAGCAGTACTTC. Translating gives CATTRASSYEQYF.

The CDR3 sequence: CASSLAGARPDTQYF. The CDR3 DNA is TGTGCCAGCAGTTTAGCGGGAGCCCGGCCAGATACGCAGTATTTT. V is TRBV27 and J is TRBJ2-3, with 7 bases identical to TRBD2. Germline CDR1 is MNHEY and CDR2 is SMNVEV (reference sequence). The V gene end was trimmed by 2 bases and the J gene end by 4 bases; junction bases not matched to a gene: 6. This CDR3 contains 15 residues.

The chain employs TRBV7-2 and TRBJ1-3, with D tentatively TRBD1 (6 bases). The V gene's germline CDR1 is SGHTA and CDR2 FQGNSA. The CDR3 has 16 residues. The V gene lost 2 bases and the J gene lost 4 bases, with 15 bases spanning the gap. CDR3 DNA sequence: TGTGCCAGCAGCTTACATGGGGGCGCAATAGGAAACACCATATATTTT. This sequence encodes CASSLHGGAIGNTIYF.